These T cell receptor beta chains were read from a single sample in a study of beta chain features in type 1 diabetes. Sequenced by immunoSEQ multiplex PCR; TCRdb stores in-frame clones only, minus some. The sample has around 190,000 clones; around an eighth are singletons. The sequencing input was central memory CD4+ T cells from blood. All receptors derive from a young woman in good health. Each CDR3 is given with its conserved first and last residue. The D gene is left open where the match is weak.

v_call	d_call	j_call	cdr3_aa
TRBV7-7	TRBD1	TRBJ2-2	CASSFGQGTGELFF
TRBV27	-	TRBJ1-5	CASSFRRRQPQHF
TRBV10-3	-	TRBJ2-3	CAISEQGSTDTQYF
TRBV18	-	TRBJ2-1	CASSPPGRSYNEQFF
TRBV5-4	-	TRBJ2-5	CASSSGGLAGSLETQYF
TRBV13	-	TRBJ1-1	CASSVAGANTEAFF
TRBV7-9	-	TRBJ2-5	CASSPTTEKETQYF
TRBV7-3	TRBD2	TRBJ2-1	CASSPGLAYEQFF
TRBV19	-	TRBJ2-6	CASRHTGFAPDSGANVLTF
TRBV19	TRBD2	TRBJ2-2	CASKGTSPRGTGELFF
TRBV28	TRBD1	TRBJ2-7	CASRLPTGNEQYF
TRBV7-3	TRBD2	TRBJ2-2	CASSLRLAGDTGELFF
TRBV7-9	TRBD1	TRBJ1-1	CASSLASGGGMNTEAFF
TRBV5-6	-	TRBJ2-2	CASSLEGANTGELFF
TRBV28	TRBD2	TRBJ2-3	CASSPGYWTSGRSTDTQYF
TRBV7-9	-	TRBJ2-5	CASRTAPQETQYF
TRBV28	TRBD2	TRBJ2-7	CASSLATRAGAHEQYF
TRBV28	-	TRBJ1-4	CASRGVLGEKLFF
TRBV14	-	TRBJ1-2	CASSPHGGVWGYTF
TRBV30	-	TRBJ1-2	CAWTTGGVGYGYTF
TRBV7-2	TRBD2	TRBJ2-7	CASSRRLAGGRDEQYF
TRBV18	TRBD1	TRBJ1-2	CASSPGTGGGYTF
TRBV7-3	TRBD1	TRBJ2-2	CASSSGQGNTGELFF
TRBV27	-	TRBJ2-7	CASSDRSYYEQYF
TRBV2	-	TRBJ1-2	CASTRTANGGYTF
TRBV27	TRBD1	TRBJ1-4	CASSLSTGVMGEKLFF
TRBV7-2	TRBD1	TRBJ2-5	CASNLQQGPPLATQYF
TRBV9	TRBD2	TRBJ2-3	CASSVDGAGGGADTQYF
TRBV7-2	TRBD1	TRBJ1-1	CATATGENTEAFF
TRBV30	-	TRBJ1-1	CAWSKDSLNTEAFF
TRBV9	-	TRBJ1-1	CASSAPPPSPGAFF
TRBV5-1	TRBD2	TRBJ2-5	CASSGGLVAPETQYF
TRBV30	-	TRBJ2-3	CACRSQGGSTDTQYF